The source of this TCR beta chain is a study of regulatory T cells in long-lasting Graves disease. Looking at the study overall: The term persistent Graves' disease signified upward of 5 years on antithyroid drugs with positive TSH receptor antibodies.

Trimming removed 5 bases at V and 3 bases at J, with 13 bases between. Germline lookup yields CDR1 SNHLY and CDR2 FYNNEI. The CDR3 length is 15 residues. There are many counts of this clonotype. Its antigen is currently unknown. Indicated time point: persistent/refractory GD, antithyroid drugs over 5 years with positive TRAb. The TCR library was made from RNA that had been extracted from PBMCs in TRIzol. Peripheral blood, 8.5 to 9.5 milliliters per patient, was collected in EDTA tubes. Overall study findings and caveats: Public clonotype sharing was higher in persistent than newly diagnosed patients. TRBV28, TRBJ1-2 and TRBJ2-5 emerged as the favored segments in persistent disease.

The authors built TCR beta libraries using iRepertoire HTBI primers and Arm-PCR of CDR3 regions. Each CDR3 protein gets one entry after TCRdb re-called the multiplex PCR reads with MiXCR. This table has 420,000 or so distinct CDR3 sequences, roughly a quarter appearing once. The clonotype comes from a female donor with Graves disease. This chain uses TRBV2 with TRBJ2-2; D is ambiguous. The sequencing here drew on peripheral blood mononuclear cells (PBMCs), taken when the disease was refractory, from a patient treated with antithyroid drugs. The CDR3 DNA sequence: TGTGCCAGCAGTCCCACCGGCGTAGACACCGGGGAGCTGTTTTTT. It translates to CASSPTGVDTGELFF.